Presented here are 8 T cell receptor beta chains from one specimen sequenced in a study of T cells after yellow fever vaccination. TCRdb passed the 5' RACE reads through MiXCR, listing each CDR3 protein once. The profile shows fewer than 500,000 distinct CDR3 sequences, 15% to 20% of them singletons. The sample consisted of PBMCs, taken before the yellow fever booster vaccination. The receptors were gathered from a man aged 18 to 30 who received the YFV17D yellow fever vaccine.

This clonotype was seen more than once but under ten times. The rearrangement uses TRBV5-1 and TRBJ1-1, with 8 bases identical to TRBD1. The CDR3 extends over 13 amino acids. Germline CDR1 SGHRS, CDR2 YFSETQ. The ends lost 4 bases at V and 7 bases at J; junction bases unmatched: 6. The CDR3 coding sequence is TGCGCCAGCAGCAATCAGGGGGCGGATGAAGCTTTCTTT. This translates into CASSNQGADEAFF.

A few counts support this clonotype. CDR3 bases: TGCGCCAGCAGCTTGGCCACGGAAGCCCAGTACTTC. As protein: CASSLATEAQYF. V and J are TRBV5-1 and TRBJ2-5; D gene ambiguous. Between the trimmed V and J ends, which lost 0 bases and 9 bases, there was a span of 9 bases. CDR1 is SGHRS and CDR2 is YFSETQ in the germline V gene. CDR3 length: 12 amino acids.

J is TRBJ1-5 and V is TRBV12-3 or TRBV12-4; 8 nucleotides agree with TRBD1. This CDR3 spans 14 amino acids. Trimming took 5 bases from V and 7 from J; bases not matched to a gene: 7. In DNA form, the CDR3 reads TGTGCCAGCAGTCTCCGCAGGGGGCCCCAGCCCCAGCATTTT. Encoded protein: CASSLRRGPQPQHF.

There are a few counts of this clonotype. The chain uses TRBV12-3 or TRBV12-4 and TRBJ1-2; 7 nucleotides line up with TRBD1. The CDR3 has 16 residues. V dropped 7 bases and J dropped 5; count of bases not matched to a gene: 16. CDR3 sequence: CASIDSQGKIGYGYTF. The DNA for the CDR3 is TGTGCCAGCATTGATTCACAGGGGAAGATTGGGTATGGCTACACCTTC.

This clonotype was seen a few times. The chain is built from TRBV20-1 and TRBJ2-1; 9 bases are shared with TRBD2. Germline-derived CDR1 and CDR2 are DFQATT and SNEGSKA (reference sequence). Trimming took 5 bases from V and 9 from J; bases not matched to a gene: 11. This CDR3 contains 14 residues. The CDR3 coding sequence is TGCAGTGCTGCAAATAACCCGGGACTAGCTGAGCAGTTCTTC. Protein: CSAANNPGLAEQFF.

This clonotype was seen ten or more times. J is TRBJ2-7 and V is TRBV7-6; TRBD2 might be the D (5 bases). Germline V gene lookup returns CDR1 SGHVS and CDR2 FNYEAQ. The CDR3 runs to 13 residues. The DNA for the CDR3 is TGTGGGACCGTGTGGGTGGGTTATGCGGGGCAGTACTTC. Residues: CGTVWVGYAGQYF.

V usage is TRBV5-1 and J usage is TRBJ2-1; a possible D gene is TRBD1 (6 bases). The V end lost 6 bases, the J end lost 6 bases, and 16 bases lay between the germline ends. Germline V CDR1 and CDR2: SGHRS, YFSETQ. CDR3 length: 14 amino acids. The CDR3 here is CASMRPGAGNEQFF. The CDR3 DNA sequence: TGCGCCAGCATGCGGCCAGGGGCCGGCAATGAGCAGTTCTTC.

The chain recombines TRBV7-9 with TRBJ1-1; possibly TRBD1 for D (6 bases). V was cut by 2 bases and J by 6 bases, with 19 bases left in between. The CDR3 has 16 amino acids. The V gene's germline CDR1 is SEHNR and CDR2 FQNEAQ (reference sequence). The CDR3 loop reads CASSLRPTGTAPEAFF. DNA of the CDR3: TGTGCCAGCAGCTTACGGCCTACAGGGACGGCCCCTGAAGCTTTCTTT.